One and the same sample provided the 11 T cell receptor beta chains below, sequenced in a study of T cell responses to AZD1222 COVID-19 vaccine. Data came from immunoSEQ multiplex PCR; TCRdb stores just in-frame clones and leaves some out. This table has fewer than 110,000 clones, under 95% appearing once. The input for sequencing was peripheral blood, taken on day 0 of AZD1222 vaccination. The receptors shown here come from an adult in good health.

V and J are TRBV7-2 and TRBJ2-7, with D possibly matching TRBD1 (6 bases). This CDR3 region has 15 residues. CDR1 and CDR2 from the germline V gene are SGHTA and FQGNSA. V lost 7 bases and J 0 bases, leaving 16 bases between the germline ends. CDR3 sequence reads: CASTAHGQSSYEQYF. The CDR3, as DNA: TGTGCCAGCACCGCTCATGGACAGAGCTCCTACGAGCAGTACTTC.

This sequence joins TRBV5-1 and TRBJ1-3; D is ambiguous. Between the trimmed V and J ends, which lost 2 bases and 2 bases, there was a span of 11 bases. CDR3 length: 15 residues. Per germline, CDR1 SGHRS and CDR2 YFSETQ. CDR3: CASSFGHGAGNTIYF. In nucleotides, the CDR3 is TGCGCCAGCAGCTTCGGCCATGGGGCTGGAAACACCATATATTTT.

This chain links TRBV18 with TRBJ2-7, with 10 nucleotides matching TRBD2. CDR1 KGHSH and CDR2 LQKENI come from the germline V gene. V dropped 6 bases and J dropped 3; count of bases not matched to a gene: 11. The CDR3 has 16 amino acids. CDR3 sequence: CASSKGPGTSDYEQYF. The CDR3 DNA reads as TGTGCCAGCTCCAAGGGCCCCGGGACTAGCGACTACGAGCAGTACTTC.

This chain links TRBV6-4 with TRBJ2-3; 8 nucleotides match TRBD2. The length of the CDR3 is 14 residues. The junction had 3 bases not matched to a gene; V was cut back by 6 bases and J by 1 base. The germline gives CDR1 MRHNA, CDR2 SNTAGT. The DNA of the CDR3 is TGTGCCAGCAGCCCGGGGGGGGGCACAGATACGCAGTATTTT. It yields the protein CASSPGGGTDTQYF.

This chain connects TRBV7-7 to TRBJ2-1, with 7 bases matching TRBD1. The CDR3 totals 14 residues. The V segment lost 5 bases and the J segment 8 bases; nucleotides outside the gene matches: 9. Germline V gives CDR1 SSHAT, CDR2 FNYEAQ (reference sequence). The CDR3 DNA reads TGTGCCAGCAGCCGCGAGGGGACAGTGGATGAGCAGTTCTTC. It encodes CASSREGTVDEQFF.

The V and J genes are TRBV14 and TRBJ2-7, with D unresolved. With 2 bases removed from V and 6 bases from J, the gap between germline ends came to 14 bases. The germline V gene encodes CDR1 SGHDN and CDR2 FVKESK. The CDR3 totals 14 residues. This CDR3 is CASSQMQVSSEQYF. Written as DNA, the CDR3 is TGTGCCAGCAGCCAAATGCAGGTTTCTTCCGAGCAGTACTTC. The whole variable domain, filled in from reference TRBV14 and TRBJ2-7, reads EAGVTQFPSHSVIEKGQTVTLRCDPISGHDNLYWYRRVMGKEIKFLLHFVKESKQDESGMPNNRFLAERTGGTYSTLKVQPAELEDSGVYFCASSQMQVSSEQYFGPGTRLTVT.

This chain uses TRBV9 with TRBJ2-7; D gene uncertain. This CDR3 has 14 amino acids. CDR1 and CDR2 from the germline V gene are SGDLS and YYNGEE. The V end was cut by 0 bases, the J end by 0 bases, with 7 bases between. The CDR3 is CASSVEVDSYEQYF. In nucleotides, the CDR3 is TGTGCCAGCAGCGTAGAGGTGGACTCCTACGAGCAGTACTTC.

In its sample, this clone was seen a few times. The rearrangement links TRBV6-5 to TRBJ2-5, with 11 bases fitting TRBD1. The CDR3 runs 15 residues. From germline, CDR1 is MNHEY and CDR2 SVGAGI. V gave up 5 bases and J gave up 2 bases; unmatched junction bases: 4. CDR3: CASSRGQGGQETQYF. The CDR3 bases are TGTGCCAGCAGTAGGGGACAGGGGGGACAAGAGACCCAGTACTTC.

This clone has only one observation. The CDR3 nucleotides are TGTGCCAGTAGTGTTAACAGGGCCGGCGAGCAGTACTTC. It translates to CASSVNRAGEQYF. The chain carries TRBV19 and TRBJ2-7, with TRBD1 as a possible D gene (6 bases). The germline gives CDR1 LNHDA, CDR2 SQIVND (reference sequence). The V and J ends lost 5 bases and 6 bases respectively, with 14 bases between them. The CDR3 extends over 13 amino acids. The full variable domain, its missing parts supplied by reference TRBV19 and TRBJ2-7, is DGGITQSPKYLFRKEGQNVTLSCEQNLNHDAMYWYRQDPGQGLRLIYYSQIVNDFQKGDIAEGYSVSREKKESFPLTVTSAQKNPTAFYLCASSVNRAGEQYFGPGTRLTVT.

This clone was observed a few times. V gene TRBV3-1 (or the pseudogene TRBV3-2) combines with J gene TRBJ2-5; 9 bases are a match to TRBD2. V lost 1 base, J lost 2 bases, and 2 bases stayed unmatched. Germline CDR1 is LGHDT and CDR2 is YNNKEL (reference sequence). There are 15 residues in the CDR3. CDR3 amino acids: CASSQGLAVQETQYF. In DNA, the CDR3 is TGTGCCAGCAGCCAAGGACTAGCGGTTCAAGAGACCCAGTACTTC.

The chain employs TRBV2 and TRBJ2-7; a possible D gene is TRBD1 (6 bases). The CDR3 consists of 15 residues. Germline CDR1 and CDR2: SNHLY and FYNNEI. The germline V and J ends were trimmed by 7 bases and 3 bases, with 19 bases remaining between them. CDR3 coding DNA: TGTGCCAGCATTCCAGGGGACCGGATTCTCTACGAGCAGTACTTC. This gives the protein CASIPGDRILYEQYF.